The 23 T cell receptor beta chains given below trace back to one sample, sequenced in a study of blood T cell repertoires in COVID-19. Libraries were prepared by immunoSEQ multiplex PCR; TCRdb keeps only in-frame clonotypes and omits some of them. This table has 150,000 or so clones, roughly 84% appearing once. What was sequenced was PBMCs or T cells enriched from blood (not recorded which). Receptors were obtained from a man aged 60-69 years who had recovered from COVID-19.

This clone has more than one count but fewer than ten. The V gene is TRBV5-1, the J gene TRBJ2-2; 7 nucleotides line up with TRBD1. The V gene's germline CDR1 is SGHRS and CDR2 YFSETQ. The CDR3 contains 20 residues. V lost 3 bases and J lost 1; bases outside the gene matches: 18. The CDR3 DNA sequence: TGCGCCAGCAGCTCACCGCCACGACGACTGGGACAGTGGAACACCGGGGAGCTGTTTTTT. Translation gives CASSSPPRRLGQWNTGELFF.

A few counts support this clone. V gene TRBV7-6 combines with J gene TRBJ2-5; 10 positions agree with TRBD2. Trimming cost V 4 bases and J 1 base; bases outside gene matches: 6. The CDR3 contains 16 residues. Germline V gene sequence: CDR1 SGHVS, CDR2 FNYEAQ. The CDR3 loop is CASSSTSGASQETQYF. Written as DNA, the CDR3 is TGTGCCAGCAGCTCCACTAGCGGGGCTTCCCAAGAGACCCAGTACTTC.

The chain joins TRBV5-1 to TRBJ2-7, with D unresolved. The length of the CDR3 is 13 residues. Trimming removed 0 bases at V and 2 bases at J, with 6 bases between. Germline loops: CDR1 SGHRS, CDR2 YFSETQ. CDR3 loop: CASSLAPTYEQYF. CDR3 coding DNA: TGCGCCAGCAGCTTGGCCCCCACCTACGAGCAGTACTTC.

The chain couples TRBV7-2 to TRBJ2-4; 7 nucleotides agree with TRBD1. The CDR3 is 13 residues long. Germline CDR1 and CDR2: SGHTA and FQGNSA. J lost 4 bases, V lost 3 bases, and 0 bases had no gene match. The CDR3 nucleotides are TGTGCCAGCAGCTTGGACAGGAAAAACATTCAGTACTTC. Translated, it gives CASSLDRKNIQYF.

This clone was observed once. The CDR3 is CASTGGGPEQYF. CDR3 nucleotide sequence: TGTGCCAGCACCGGGGGGGGGCCCGAGCAGTACTTC. This chain joins TRBV27 and TRBJ2-7, with 8 bases matching TRBD2. CDR1 MNHEY and CDR2 SMNVEV come from the germline V gene (reference sequence). The CDR3 totals 12 residues. Trimming removed 7 bases from V and 6 bases from J; junction bases left unmatched: 5.

V gene TRBV7-9 combines with J gene TRBJ1-1; 9 bases line up with TRBD1. The CDR3 is made up of 17 amino acids. Germline V gives CDR1 SEHNR, CDR2 FQNEAQ (reference sequence). Unmatched junction bases numbered 13, after V lost 5 bases and J lost 3 bases. The CDR3 sequence: CASSPRTGEYIYTEAFF. The CDR3 coding sequence is TGTGCCAGCAGCCCCCGGACAGGGGAATATATTTACACTGAAGCTTTCTTT.

In its sample, this clone was seen once. V and J are TRBV28 and TRBJ1-5; no definite D call. From germline, CDR1 is MDHEN and CDR2 SYDVKM. The CDR3 loop spans 10 amino acids. CDR3 in amino acids: CVSGNQPQHF. The CDR3 DNA reads as TGTGTTTCGGGAAATCAGCCCCAGCATTTT. The full variable domain, in which reference TRBV28 and TRBJ1-5 provide the parts outside the CDR3, is DVKVTQSSRYLVKRTGEKVFLECVQDMDHENMFWYRQDPGLGLRLIYFSYDVKMKEKGDIPEGYSVSREKKERFSLILESASTNQTSMYLCVSGNQPQHFGDGTRLSIL.

The rearrangement joins TRBV3-1 (or the pseudogene TRBV3-2) to TRBJ1-2; weak D call: TRBD1 (6 bases). Trimming took 0 bases from V and 4 from J, leaving 15 bases between them. In germline, CDR1 is LGHDT, CDR2 YNNKEL (reference sequence). The CDR3 is 16 amino acids. The CDR3 loop reads CASSQDPTGLIYGYTF. The DNA for the CDR3 is TGTGCCAGCAGCCAAGATCCCACAGGGTTGATCTATGGCTACACCTTC.

V gene TRBV9 combines with J gene TRBJ1-5; D might be TRBD1 (6 bases). V gave up 0 bases and J gave up 8 bases, with 12 bases separating them. Germline CDR1 is SGDLS and CDR2 is YYNGEE. This CDR3 has 14 residues. The CDR3 here is CASSVGWGGKPQHF. CDR3 nucleotides: TGTGCCAGCAGCGTAGGGTGGGGGGGCAAGCCCCAGCATTTT.

This clone was detected once. CDR3 amino acids: CASSLVWELSNQPQHF. CDR3 sequence (DNA): TGTGCCAGCAGCTTGGTTTGGGAGTTAAGCAATCAGCCCCAGCATTTT. The chain uses TRBV5-8 and TRBJ1-5, with unresolved D. V gave up 0 bases and J gave up 1 base, with 11 bases separating them. The CDR3 spans 16 residues. The germline V gene has CDR1 SGHTS and CDR2 YDEGEE.

On this clone: One end of the junction varies from germline; a read error may be responsible. The V gene is TRBV7-7, the J gene TRBJ2-1; the match to TRBD2 covers 16 bases. Germline-derived CDR1 and CDR2 are SSHAT and FNYEAQ (reference sequence). CDR3 length: 19 amino acids. CDR3 in amino acids: CASSLAPEGLAGGWNEQFF. Here the CDR3 DNA reads TGTGCTAGCAGCTTAGCACCAGAGGGACTAGCGGGAGGGTGGAATGAGCAGTTCTTC.

The chain uses TRBV5-4 and TRBJ1-6; TRBD1 matches at 7 bases. The CDR3 consists of 15 residues. Losses at the gene ends were 6 bases for V and 6 bases for J; bases not matched to a gene: 9. The germline V gene has CDR1 SGHNT and CDR2 YYREEE (reference sequence). The CDR3 reads CASKALGQTNSPLHF. Here the CDR3 DNA reads TGTGCCAGCAAGGCATTGGGACAGACTAATTCACCCCTCCACTTT. Variable domain in full (rest from reference TRBV5-4 and TRBJ1-6): ETGVTQSPTHLIKTRGQQVTLRCSSQSGHNTVSWYQQALGQGPQFIFQYYREEENGRGNFPPRFSGLQFPNYSSELNVNALELDDSALYLCASKALGQTNSPLHFGNGTRLTVT.

J is TRBJ1-2 and V is TRBV5-1; weak D call: TRBD1 (5 bases). Germline-derived CDR1 and CDR2 are SGHRS and YFSETQ. V was shortened by 2 bases and J by 5 bases, with 7 bases between the two germline ends. CDR3 length equals 12 residues. As DNA, the CDR3 is TGCGCCAGCAGCTTACAGGCTTATGGCTACACCTTC. Translated: CASSLQAYGYTF.

The rearrangement uses TRBV23-1 and TRBJ2-7, with 11 bases fitting TRBD2. TRBV23-1 is an ORF, and what it does is uncertain. With V trimmed by 6 bases and J by 11 bases, 9 bases remained unmatched. The CDR3 is 13 amino acids. CDR3 sequence (DNA): TGCGCCAGCAGCCTAGCGGGAGGTAAAAGGGAGTACTTC. Encoded protein: CASSLAGGKREYF.

The table lists this clone with a count of one. The CDR3 coding sequence is TGTGCCACCAGTGAACAGGGAAGCAATCAGCCCCAGCATTTT. Its protein product is CATSEQGSNQPQHF. The V call is TRBV24-1, the J call TRBJ1-5, with D possibly being TRBD1 (6 bases). Per germline, CDR1 KGHDR and CDR2 SFDVKD. The CDR3 is made up of 14 amino acids. V was clipped by 4 bases and J by 1 base, with 7 bases between them.

This sequence joins TRBV19 and TRBJ1-5, with D possibly TRBD1 on 5 matching bases. Germline assignment: CDR1 LNHDA and CDR2 SQIVND (reference sequence). V dropped 7 bases and J dropped 7 bases, with 17 bases sitting between them. The CDR3 spans 14 residues. CDR3 loop: CASTQGRDGQPQHF. CDR3 in DNA: TGTGCCAGTACCCAGGGTAGGGATGGGCAGCCCCAGCATTTT.

V gene TRBV3-1 (or the pseudogene TRBV3-2) combines with J gene TRBJ1-5; D unresolved. Germline V gene data show CDR1 as LGHDT and CDR2 as YNNKEL (reference sequence). This CDR3 has 13 residues. The V end lost 0 bases, the J end lost 7 bases, and 7 bases lay between the germline ends. CDR3 sequence: CASSQDLLQPQHF. Written as DNA, the CDR3 is TGTGCCAGCAGCCAAGATCTGTTGCAGCCCCAGCATTTT.

The chain combines TRBV6-2 or TRBV6-3 with TRBJ2-7; D is unclear. Trimming took off 4 bases at V and 2 bases at J, with 12 bases between the two ends. Per germline, CDR1 MNHEY and CDR2 SVGEGT. The CDR3 is 14 residues long. This chain's CDR3 is CASSSPGVPYEQYF. CDR3 coding DNA: TGTGCCAGCAGTTCCCCAGGCGTACCCTACGAGCAGTACTTC.

This clone was detected only once. The chain has TRBV2 and TRBJ1-4, with 9 nucleotides matching TRBD1. The CDR3 has 13 residues. J lost 5 bases, V lost 8 bases, and 3 bases had no gene match. The V gene's germline CDR1 is SNHLY and CDR2 FYNNEI. The DNA of the CDR3 is TGTGCCAGCTTGGGACAGGGAAATGAAAAACTGTTTTTT. Residues: CASLGQGNEKLFF.

The chain couples TRBV29-1 to TRBJ2-5; 8 bases match TRBD2. V was pared by 4 bases and J by 9 bases, with 10 bases of the junction left unmatched. The CDR3 has 13 amino acids. CDR1 and CDR2 from the germline V gene are SQVTM and ANQGSEA. DNA for the CDR3: TGCAGCGTTGTTGGAGGTCCGCGGGGGGCCCAGTACTTC. Its translation is CSVVGGPRGAQYF.

This chain connects TRBV10-3 to TRBJ1-1; D remains unclear. Trimming stripped 10 bases from V and 0 bases from J, with 12 bases between. The germline gives CDR1 ENHRY, CDR2 SYGVKD. The CDR3 length is 13 residues. CDR3 sequence: CATSSEMNTEAFF. CDR3 DNA sequence: TGTGCCACCTCTTCCGAGATGAACACTGAAGCTTTCTTT.

V usage is TRBV5-1 and J usage is TRBJ2-7, with D perhaps TRBD2 (6 bases). This CDR3 is built from 14 residues. The V end lost 5 bases, the J end lost 2 bases, and 14 bases lay between the germline ends. Per the germline V gene, CDR1 is SGHRS and CDR2 is YFSETQ. CDR3 nucleotide sequence: TGCGCCAGCAGTTCCGGGACTGGACCCTACGAGCAGTACTTC. Translated, it gives CASSSGTGPYEQYF.

This rearrangement joins TRBV28 to TRBJ2-2; D is possibly TRBD1 (6 bases). The CDR3 consists of 16 residues. The germline V gene has CDR1 MDHEN and CDR2 SYDVKM. With 5 bases removed from V and 5 bases from J, the gap between germline ends came to 18 bases. Here the CDR3 reads CASSPRRGIMTGELFF. The CDR3 region has the DNA TGTGCCAGCAGTCCCCGTAGGGGGATTATGACCGGGGAGCTGTTTTTT.